The clone carrying this T cell receptor (beta chain) was observed a handful of times. Its matching antigen is unknown. TCRdb reprocessed the RT-PCR reads via MiXCR and lists one record per CDR3 protein. The profile shows hundreds of thousands of distinct CDR3 sequences, about 14% of them singletons. The data stem from a study of response to subunit inactivated influenza vaccine. General study findings and limits: It was the authors' suggestion that each seasonal influenza vaccination recruits few new T cells.

Trimming stripped 0 bases from V and 3 bases from J, with 9 bases between. Germline CDR1 and CDR2: SGHRS and YFSETQ. This CDR3 is built from 14 residues. The TCR comes from a man over 45 who received an inactivated influenza vaccine. The sample was PBMCs from blood, taken around 14 days before vaccination. The J gene is TRBJ1-1, the V gene TRBV5-1; D remains ambiguous. CDR3 bases: TGCGCCAGCAGCTTGGGTCCATGGCACACTGAAGCTTTCTTT. This codes for CASSLGPWHTEAFF. Based on the CDR3 plus reference TRBV5-1 and TRBJ1-1, the full variable domain is KAGVTQTPRYLIKTRGQQVTLSCSPISGHRSVSWYQQTPGQGLQFLFEYFSETQRNKGNFPGRFSGRQFSNSRSEMNVSTLELGDSALYLCASSLGPWHTEAFFGQGTRLTVV.